This T cell receptor (beta chain) emerged from a study of patients and donors after allogeneic stem cell transplantation (dated by TCRdb to the early 2020s). Taken from cysteine to phenylalanine, the CDR3 has 17 residues. The CDR3 DNA has 51 bases and is translated from base 1. CDR1 and CDR2 (SGHTS, YDEGEE) derive from the germline V gene. V and J lose 0 bases and 0 bases, and a span of 12 bases separates them. The library was prepared using RT-PCR. Sequencing relied on a NextSeq 550. TCRdb reprocessed the public reads (quality trimming at Q25 with fastp, clone calling with MiXCR) and kept in-frame beta chains. A single entry per CDR3 protein holds the most common genes and DNA from its merged rows. This sample has some 880,000 distinct CDR3 sequences in its table, and around 17% of those were observed once. The ten largest clones capture under 6.5% of the sample. A remark on this clonotype: Its target antigen remains unknown. No base quality information exists; no much larger clone differs at one position.

The rearrangement joined TRBV5-8 to TRBJ2-2; no D gene is confidently identified. This TCR was sampled from a human donor who was either an allogeneic HSCT recipient or a stem cell or donor lymphocyte infusion donor (not recorded which). It is not recorded whose cells these are; they may come from a transplant donor. Sequenced: blood, either unsorted or a sorted T cell fraction (not recorded which). The nucleotides are TGTGCCAGCAGCTTGGAAGCGTTTGCGGCGAACACCGGGGAGCTGTTTTTT. It translates to CASSLEAFAANTGELFF.